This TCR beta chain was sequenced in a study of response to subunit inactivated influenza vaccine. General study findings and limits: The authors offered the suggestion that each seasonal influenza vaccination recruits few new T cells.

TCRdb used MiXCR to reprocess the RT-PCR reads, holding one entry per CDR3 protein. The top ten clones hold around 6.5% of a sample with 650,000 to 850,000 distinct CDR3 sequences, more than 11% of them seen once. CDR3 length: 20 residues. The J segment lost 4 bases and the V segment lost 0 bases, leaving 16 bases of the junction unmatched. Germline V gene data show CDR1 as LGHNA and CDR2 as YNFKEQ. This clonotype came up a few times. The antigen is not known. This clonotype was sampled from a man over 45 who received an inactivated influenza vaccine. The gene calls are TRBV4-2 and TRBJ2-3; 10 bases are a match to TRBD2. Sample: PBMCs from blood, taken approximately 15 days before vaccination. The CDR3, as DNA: TGTGCCAGCAGCCAAGATGTCCCAGGAGTACTAGCGGGAAACGCAGATACGCAGTATTTT. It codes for CASSQDVPGVLAGNADTQYF.